The 21 T cell receptor beta chains below come from one sample, sequenced in a study of blood T cell repertoires in COVID-19 (dated by TCRdb to about 2020). Library method: the immunoSEQ multiplex PCR assay. The table was pulled from immuneACCESS by TCRdb, which kept in-frame rearrangements only. Such tables lose some clones; where checked, under half of the loss comes from unresolved V genes, and the rest has no known cause. This sample lists about 220,000 clones; approximately 80% were detected once. The ten largest account for 5.1% of the sample. The source material was peripheral blood. Receptor source: a woman in her fifties or sixties who had recovered from COVID-19.

The chain recombines TRBV13 with TRBJ1-2; 7 nucleotides line up with TRBD1. Trimming removed 2 bases from V and 7 bases from J; junction bases left unmatched: 7. The length of the CDR3 is 14 residues. From germline, CDR1 is PRHDT and CDR2 FYEKMQ (reference sequence). The CDR3 DNA follows: TGTGCCAGCAGCTTACTGAGGGGGCGGGCTGGCTACACCTTC. Encoded protein: CASSLLRGRAGYTF.

The V call is TRBV18, the J call TRBJ1-5; 10 bases are shared with TRBD1. The CDR3 has 15 residues. The germline gives CDR1 KGHSH, CDR2 LQKENI. The ends lost 5 bases at V and 6 bases at J; junction bases unmatched: 7. Here the CDR3 DNA reads TGTGCCAGCTCAAGACAGGGGGCCGGTTCTCAGCCCCAGCATTTT. As protein: CASSRQGAGSQPQHF.

This chain links TRBV4-1 with TRBJ2-3; TRBD2 matches 9 bases. This CDR3 is built from 14 residues. Germline V lookup: CDR1 MGHRA, CDR2 YSYEKL. V trimming: 4 bases; J trimming: 3 bases; junction bases outside the gene matches: 2. CDR3 loop: CASSPAGGTDTQYF. The CDR3, as DNA: TGCGCCAGCAGCCCCGCGGGGGGGACAGATACGCAGTATTTT.

This chain links TRBV13 with TRBJ2-1, with D possibly being TRBD2 (6 bases). Trimming took off 5 bases at V and 2 bases at J, with 13 bases between the two ends. Germline CDR1 is PRHDT and CDR2 is FYEKMQ (reference sequence). The CDR3 runs to 15 residues. The CDR3 nucleotides read TGTGCCAGCAGCCTCGGTGCGGGGCCCTACAATGAGCAGTTCTTC. Translation: CASSLGAGPYNEQFF. Full variable domain (outside the CDR3, taken from reference TRBV13 and TRBJ2-1): AAGVIQSPRHLIKEKRETATLKCYPIPRHDTVYWYQQGPGQDPQFLISFYEKMQSDKGSIPDRFSAQQFSDYHSELNMSSLELGDSALYFCASSLGAGPYNEQFFGPGTRLTVL.

This chain links TRBV27 with TRBJ1-3, with 7 positions matching TRBD1. V was pared by 5 bases and J by 0 bases, with 10 bases of the junction left unmatched. Germline loops: CDR1 MNHEY, CDR2 SMNVEV (reference sequence). The CDR3 is made up of 17 amino acids. CDR3 residues: CASSDRTGADSGNTIYF. CDR3 nucleotides: TGTGCCAGCAGTGACCGGACAGGCGCCGACTCTGGAAACACCATATATTTT.

The rearrangement uses TRBV5-5 and TRBJ2-3; 10 positions agree with TRBD2. The CDR3 loop spans 13 amino acids. V trimming: 7 bases; J trimming: 7 bases; junction bases outside the gene matches: 6. CDR1 and CDR2 (germline): SGHKS, YYEKEE (reference sequence). Here the CDR3 reads CASSSGGAHTQYF. The CDR3 region has the DNA TGTGCCAGCTCAAGCGGGGGGGCTCATACGCAGTATTTT.

V and J are TRBV3-1 (or the pseudogene TRBV3-2) and TRBJ1-1; possible D gene TRBD1, 6 bases. V lost 4 bases to trimming and J lost 4 bases, with 22 bases between them. The CDR3 runs 17 residues. Germline CDR1 reads LGHDT; CDR2 reads YNNKEL (reference sequence). This CDR3 reads CASSRKGGHTGSTEAFF. CDR3 coding DNA: TGTGCCAGCAGCCGGAAGGGCGGCCATACAGGGAGCACTGAAGCTTTCTTT.

The gene calls are TRBV10-3 and TRBJ1-1, with D maybe TRBD1 (6 bases). Trimming stripped 4 bases from V and 1 base from J, with 7 bases between. CDR3 length: 13 amino acids. Germline CDR1 and CDR2: ENHRY and SYGVKD. This chain's CDR3 is CAISVQGNTEAFF. The CDR3 DNA sequence: TGTGCCATCAGTGTACAGGGGAACACTGAAGCTTTCTTT.

This clone showed up just once. The rearrangement links TRBV13 to TRBJ1-2; D might be TRBD1 (5 bases). This CDR3 is 15 amino acids long. The germline V gene encodes CDR1 PRHDT and CDR2 FYEKMQ (reference sequence). Trimming stripped 4 bases from V and 5 bases from J, with 17 bases between. The CDR3 loop is CASSSPGTDFYGYTF. CDR3 DNA: TGTGCCAGCAGCTCCCCCGGGACTGACTTTTATGGCTACACCTTC.

This clone was found once. The chain combines TRBV7-9 with TRBJ2-1; weak D call: TRBD1 (5 bases). This CDR3 region has 16 residues. Deletions cut 5 bases from V and 0 bases from J, with 14 bases between. CDR1 and CDR2 from the germline V gene are SEHNR and FQNEAQ (reference sequence). CDR3 nucleotide sequence: TGTGCCAGCAGCCCGGCGACAGTGGTCTCCTACAATGAGCAGTTCTTC. It yields the protein CASSPATVVSYNEQFF.

V and J are TRBV4-3 and TRBJ1-1; no reliable D call. Trimming left V 0 bases short and J 3 bases short, with 11 bases between. The CDR3 contains 15 residues. Looked up from germline, CDR1 is LGHNA and CDR2 is YSLEER. The CDR3 here is CASSQDEASDTEAFF. CDR3 sequence (DNA): TGCGCCAGCAGCCAAGATGAGGCGTCGGACACTGAAGCTTTCTTT.

This clone was recorded only once. V is TRBV11-2 and J is TRBJ2-5; D not certain. The germline gives CDR1 SGHAT, CDR2 FQNNGV. This CDR3 has 14 amino acids. Trimming shortened V by 0 bases and J by 5 bases, and 10 bases separated the two germline ends. The CDR3, as DNA: TGTGCCAGCAGCTTAGATTTTCCGCGCGAGACCCAGTACTTC. Protein sequence: CASSLDFPRETQYF.

The chain recombines TRBV3-1 (or the pseudogene TRBV3-2) with TRBJ2-1; weak D call: TRBD2 (7 bases). CDR1 is LGHDT, CDR2 YNNKEL, per germline (reference sequence). CDR3 length equals 16 residues. The V end lost 1 base, the J end lost 4 bases, and 14 bases lay between the germline ends. The CDR3 loop reads CASSQVRGGLYNEQFF. The CDR3 DNA sequence: TGTGCCAGCAGCCAAGTTCGCGGGGGCCTTTACAATGAGCAGTTCTTC.

The V gene is TRBV29-1, the J gene TRBJ2-5; 8 bases align to TRBD1. From germline, CDR1 is SQVTM and CDR2 ANQGSEA. J gave up 4 bases and V 6 bases, and 4 bases lay outside the gene matches. This CDR3 comprises 12 residues. The CDR3 nucleotides are TGCAGCGTGTGCCAGGGGGCAGAGACCCAGTACTTC. Translated, it gives CSVCQGAETQYF.

V gene TRBV19 combines with J gene TRBJ1-6; TRBD1 matches 8 bases. The V and J ends lost 4 bases and 8 bases, in that order; junction bases with no gene match: 7. The CDR3 spans 15 residues. The germline V gene has CDR1 LNHDA and CDR2 SQIVND (reference sequence). The CDR3 protein is CASSSQGAVYSPLHF. DNA of the CDR3: TGTGCCAGTAGTAGCCAGGGGGCTGTGTATTCACCCCTCCACTTT. Drawing the rest from reference TRBV19 and TRBJ1-6, the complete variable domain is DGGITQSPKYLFRKEGQNVTLSCEQNLNHDAMYWYRQDPGQGLRLIYYSQIVNDFQKGDIAEGYSVSREKKESFPLTVTSAQKNPTAFYLCASSSQGAVYSPLHFGNGTRLTVT.

V gene TRBV7-2 combines with J gene TRBJ2-1; no firm D call. Germline V CDR1 and CDR2: SGHTA, FQGNSA. The V end was cut by 0 bases, the J end by 6 bases, with 12 bases between. This CDR3 contains 15 residues. The CDR3, as DNA: TGTGCCAGCAGCTTAGCGGGTGATAGAGGCAATGAGCAGTTCTTC. Translation: CASSLAGDRGNEQFF.

The chain employs TRBV9 and TRBJ2-7, with 7 bases aligning to TRBD2. Germline CDR1 and CDR2: SGDLS and YYNGEE. The CDR3 runs to 14 residues. V lost 2 bases, J lost 5 bases, and 7 bases stayed unmatched. Here the CDR3 DNA reads TGTGCCAGCAGCGTCTTCGGGGGGTTCCACGAGCAGTACTTC. Its translation: CASSVFGGFHEQYF.

V and J are TRBV9 and TRBJ1-2; D is unresolved. Germline assignment: CDR1 SGDLS and CDR2 YYNGEE. The CDR3 is 15 amino acids. The V end lost 3 bases, the J end lost 4 bases, and 16 bases lay between the germline ends. The CDR3 bases are TGTGCCAGCAGCGCGGCCGGGGTGGATGGCTATGGCTACACCTTC. Translation: CASSAAGVDGYGYTF.

The chain recombines TRBV18 with TRBJ1-5; TRBD1 might be the D (6 bases). This CDR3 region has 13 residues. Germline-derived CDR1 and CDR2 are KGHSH and LQKENI. The V end was cut by 2 bases, the J end by 4 bases, with 6 bases between. CDR3 coding DNA: TGTGCCAGCTCACCAACAGGGAATCAGCCCCAGCATTTT. Its translation is CASSPTGNQPQHF. Full variable domain (missing parts from reference TRBV18 and TRBJ1-5): NAGVMQNPRHLVRRRGQEARLRCSPMKGHSHVYWYRQLPEEGLKFMVYLQKENIIDESGMPKERFSAEFPKEGPSILRIQQVVRGDSAAYFCASSPTGNQPQHFGDGTRLSIL.

This chain joins TRBV9 and TRBJ2-1, with no clear D. Germline V CDR1 and CDR2: SGDLS, YYNGEE. CDR3 length: 15 amino acids. The ends were cut back, 0 bases at V and 9 bases at J, with 16 bases in the middle. The CDR3 nucleotides are TGTGCCAGCAGCGTAGGAGGTGACGCCTACTCTGAGCAGTTCTTC. Translating it yields CASSVGGDAYSEQFF. Full variable domain (rest looked up from reference TRBV9 and TRBJ2-1): DSGVTQTPKHLITATGQRVTLRCSPRSGDLSVYWYQQSLDQGLQFLIQYYNGEERAKGNILERFSAQQFPDLHSELNLSSLELGDSALYFCASSVGGDAYSEQFFGPGTRLTVL.

This chain uses TRBV6-5 with TRBJ1-5; D gene uncertain. Per the germline V gene, CDR1 is MNHEY and CDR2 is SVGAGI. V lost 4 bases to trimming and J lost 2 bases, with 15 bases between them. CDR3 size: 16 residues. The DNA of the CDR3 is TGTGCCAGCAGTTCTTTATCTGGGCTGGGCAATCAGCCCCAGCATTTT. This translates into CASSSLSGLGNQPQHF.